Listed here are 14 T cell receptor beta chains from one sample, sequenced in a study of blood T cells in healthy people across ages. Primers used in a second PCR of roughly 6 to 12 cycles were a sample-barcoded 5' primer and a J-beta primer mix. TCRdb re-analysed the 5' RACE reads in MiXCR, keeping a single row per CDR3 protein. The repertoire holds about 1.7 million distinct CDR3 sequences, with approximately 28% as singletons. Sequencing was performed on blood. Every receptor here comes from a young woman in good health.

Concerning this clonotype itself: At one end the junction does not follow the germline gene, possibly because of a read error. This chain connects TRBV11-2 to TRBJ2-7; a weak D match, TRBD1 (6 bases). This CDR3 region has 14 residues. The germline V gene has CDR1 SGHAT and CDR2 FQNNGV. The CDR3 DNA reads TGTGCCAGCAGCTTAGCACGGGACAACTACGAGGAGTACTTC. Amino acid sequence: CASSLARDNYEEYF.

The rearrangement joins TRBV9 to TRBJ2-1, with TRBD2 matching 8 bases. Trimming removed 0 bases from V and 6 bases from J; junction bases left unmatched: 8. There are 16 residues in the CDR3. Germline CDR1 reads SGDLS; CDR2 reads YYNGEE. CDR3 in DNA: TGTGCCAGCAGCGTAGTTGCGGGGGGTCCGGCCAATGAGCAGTTCTTC. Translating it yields CASSVVAGGPANEQFF.

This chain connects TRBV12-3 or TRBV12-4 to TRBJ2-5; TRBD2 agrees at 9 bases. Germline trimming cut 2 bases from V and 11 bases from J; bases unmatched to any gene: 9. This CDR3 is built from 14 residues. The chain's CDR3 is CASSLSGRTNEQYF. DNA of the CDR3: TGTGCCAGCAGTTTAAGCGGGAGGACGAATGAGCAGTACTTC.

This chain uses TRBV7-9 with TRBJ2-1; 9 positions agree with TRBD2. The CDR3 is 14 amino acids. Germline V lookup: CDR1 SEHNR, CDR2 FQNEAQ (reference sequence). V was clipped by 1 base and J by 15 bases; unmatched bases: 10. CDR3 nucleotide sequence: TGTGCCAGCAGCTTAGAGGGACTAGCAGCCCCGAGGTTCTTC. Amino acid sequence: CASSLEGLAAPRFF.

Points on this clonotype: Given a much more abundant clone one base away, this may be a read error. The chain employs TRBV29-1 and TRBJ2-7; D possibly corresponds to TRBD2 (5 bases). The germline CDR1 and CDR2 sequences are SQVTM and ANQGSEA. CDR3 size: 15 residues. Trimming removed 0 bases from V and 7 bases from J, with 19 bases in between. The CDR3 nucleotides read TGCAGCGTTGAAGATCAAACGCTAGCAGACAATGAGCAGTACTTC. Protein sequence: CSVEDQTLADNEQYF.

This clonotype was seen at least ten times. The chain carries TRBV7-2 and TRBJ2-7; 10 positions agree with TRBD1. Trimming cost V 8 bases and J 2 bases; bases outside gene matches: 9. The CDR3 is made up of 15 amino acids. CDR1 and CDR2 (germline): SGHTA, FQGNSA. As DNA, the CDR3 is TGTGCCAGCGGATCCTCCGGGACAGGGGCCTACGAGCAGTACTTC. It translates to CASGSSGTGAYEQYF. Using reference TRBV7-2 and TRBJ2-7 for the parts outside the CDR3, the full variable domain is GAGVSQSPSNKVTEKGKDVELRCDPISGHTALYWYRQSLGQGLEFLIYFQGNSAPDKSGLPSDRFSAERTGGSVSTLTIQRTQQEDSAVYLCASGSSGTGAYEQYFGPGTRLTVT.

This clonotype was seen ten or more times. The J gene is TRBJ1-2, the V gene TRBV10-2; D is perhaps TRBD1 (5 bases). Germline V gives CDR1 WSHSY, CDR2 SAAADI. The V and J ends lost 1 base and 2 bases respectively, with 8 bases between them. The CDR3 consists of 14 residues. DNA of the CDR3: TGCGCCAGCAGTGAGTTGGGACTGAACTATGGCTACACCTTC. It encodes CASSELGLNYGYTF.

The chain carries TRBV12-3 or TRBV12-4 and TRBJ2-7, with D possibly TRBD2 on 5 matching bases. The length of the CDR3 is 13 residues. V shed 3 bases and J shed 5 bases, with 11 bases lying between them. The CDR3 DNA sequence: TGTGCCAGCAGTTTCCGGGGAGACCACGAGCAGTACTTC. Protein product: CASSFRGDHEQYF.

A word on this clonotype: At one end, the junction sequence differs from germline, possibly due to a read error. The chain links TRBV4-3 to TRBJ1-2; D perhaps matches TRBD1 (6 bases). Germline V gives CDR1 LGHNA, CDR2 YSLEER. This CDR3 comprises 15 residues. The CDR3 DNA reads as TGCACCAGCAGCCAAGAGTGGGGAGGGGGTAGCGGCTACACCTTC. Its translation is CTSSQEWGGGSGYTF.

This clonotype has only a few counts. The CDR3 protein is CASSLDSGGTSGRNEQFF. CDR3 nucleotides: TGTGCCAGCAGCTTAGACTCAGGGGGGACTAGCGGGAGGAATGAGCAGTTCTTC. The chain links TRBV7-9 to TRBJ2-1, with TRBD2 matching over 15 bases. CDR1 is SEHNR and CDR2 is FQNEAQ in the germline V gene (reference sequence). The CDR3 is 18 residues long. V gave up 1 base and J gave up 7 bases; unmatched junction bases: 8.

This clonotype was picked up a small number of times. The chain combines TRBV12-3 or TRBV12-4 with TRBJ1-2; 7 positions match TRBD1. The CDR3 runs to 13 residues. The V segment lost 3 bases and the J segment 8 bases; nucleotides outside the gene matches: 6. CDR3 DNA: TGTGCCAGCAGTTTGGGGACAGAAGCGGGCTACACCTTC. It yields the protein CASSLGTEAGYTF.

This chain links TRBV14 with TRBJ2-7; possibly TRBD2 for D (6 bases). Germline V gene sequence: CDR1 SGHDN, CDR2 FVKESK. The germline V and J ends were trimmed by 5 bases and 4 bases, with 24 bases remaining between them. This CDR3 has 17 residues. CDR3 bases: TGTGCCAGCAGCTTATCTAGCGACCCCAAATCCCCATACGAGCAGTACTTC. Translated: CASSLSSDPKSPYEQYF.

CDR3 sequence (DNA): TGTGCCAGTAGCCCGCCCCGACAGCTCACCTACAATGAGCAGTTCTTC. It specifies CASSPPRQLTYNEQFF. The rearrangement joins TRBV7-2 to TRBJ2-1; weak D call: TRBD1 (5 bases). The CDR3 is 16 amino acids. Between the trimmed V and J ends, which lost 9 bases and 2 bases, there was a span of 20 bases. From germline, CDR1 is SGHTA and CDR2 FQGNSA. Together with reference TRBV7-2 and TRBJ2-1, the CDR3 gives the full variable domain: GAGVSQSPSNKVTEKGKDVELRCDPISGHTALYWYRQSLGQGLEFLIYFQGNSAPDKSGLPSDRFSAERTGGSVSTLTIQRTQQEDSAVYLCASSPPRQLTYNEQFFGPGTRLTVL.

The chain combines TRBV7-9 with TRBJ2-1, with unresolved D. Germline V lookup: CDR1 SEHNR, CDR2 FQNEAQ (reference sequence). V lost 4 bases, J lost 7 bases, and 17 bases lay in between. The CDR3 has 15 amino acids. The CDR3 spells CASSSGRQVFNEQFF. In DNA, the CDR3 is TGTGCCAGCAGCTCCGGGCGGCAGGTCTTTAATGAGCAGTTCTTC.